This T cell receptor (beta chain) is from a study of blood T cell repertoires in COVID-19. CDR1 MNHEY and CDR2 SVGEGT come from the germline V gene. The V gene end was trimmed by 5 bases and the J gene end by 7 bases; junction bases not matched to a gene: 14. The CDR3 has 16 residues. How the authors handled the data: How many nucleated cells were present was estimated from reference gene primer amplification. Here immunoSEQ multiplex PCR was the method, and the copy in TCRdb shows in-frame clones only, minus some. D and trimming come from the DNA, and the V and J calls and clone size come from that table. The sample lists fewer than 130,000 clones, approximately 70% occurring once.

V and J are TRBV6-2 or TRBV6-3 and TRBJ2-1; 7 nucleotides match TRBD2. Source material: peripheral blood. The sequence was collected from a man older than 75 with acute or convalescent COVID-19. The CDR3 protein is CASSRIRPGGRNEQFF. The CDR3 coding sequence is TGTGCCAGCAGTCGTATTCGCCCCGGGGGGAGGAATGAGCAGTTCTTC.